A single sample gave rise to the 25 T cell receptor beta chains below, sequenced in a study of blood T cells in healthy people across ages (dated by TCRdb to 2013 to 2016). The receptor library was made with 5' RACE. Sequencing was carried out with an Illumina HiSeq 2500. A second PCR of about 6 to 11 cycles was run with a J-beta primer mix and a sample-barcoded 5' primer. The public reads were run again by TCRdb, first through fastp at Q25 and then through MiXCR, and only productive beta chains were kept. Rows with a matching CDR3 protein are joined into one entry that keeps the most common DNA and genes. This sample is represented by about 1 million distinct CDR3 sequences; over 35% of them were singletons. Under 20% of the sample comes from the top ten. The sequencing input was blood. The receptors were gathered from a woman between 55 and 75 years old in good health.

This clonotype was detected only a few times. The V call is TRBV5-1, the J call TRBJ2-2; D possibly corresponds to TRBD1 (7 bases). Trimming shortened V by 7 bases and J by 10 bases, and 14 bases separated the two germline ends. Looked up from germline, CDR1 is SGHRS and CDR2 is YFSETQ. This CDR3 is built from 12 residues. CDR3 nucleotide sequence: TGCGCCAGCCAGGAGGGGGCCATGGAGCTGTTTTTT. Its protein product is CASQEGAMELFF.

A few counts support this clonotype. The genes are TRBV7-2 and TRBJ2-1; 7 bases align to TRBD2. Germline V lookup: CDR1 SGHTA, CDR2 FQGNSA. The CDR3 covers 17 residues. V was clipped by 0 bases and J by 0 bases; unmatched bases: 5. The CDR3 region has the DNA TGTGCCAGCAGCTTAGCGTTGGGGGGGGGCTCCTACAATGAGCAGTTCTTC. Translated, it gives CASSLALGGGSYNEQFF.

This clonotype was detected many times. The J gene is TRBJ2-7, the V gene TRBV28; D gene ambiguous. Trimming pared 2 bases from V and 3 bases from J, leaving 5 bases between. Per germline, CDR1 MDHEN and CDR2 SYDVKM. The CDR3 runs to 12 residues. This CDR3 reads CASSLMGYEQYF. Written as DNA, the CDR3 is TGTGCCAGCAGTTTAATGGGCTACGAGCAGTACTTC. Using reference TRBV28 and TRBJ2-7 for the parts outside the CDR3, the full variable domain is DVKVTQSSRYLVKRTGEKVFLECVQDMDHENMFWYRQDPGLGLRLIYFSYDVKMKEKGDIPEGYSVSREKKERFSLILESASTNQTSMYLCASSLMGYEQYFGPGTRLTVT.

CDR3 region: CAISDSFFGAGGITYEQYF. The CDR3 DNA reads TGTGCCATCAGTGACTCCTTTTTCGGAGCGGGAGGTATCACCTACGAGCAGTACTTC. The chain has TRBV10-3 and TRBJ2-7, with 9 nucleotides matching TRBD2. Trimming removed 3 bases from V and 2 bases from J; junction bases left unmatched: 17. This CDR3 is built from 19 residues. Germline CDR1 and CDR2: ENHRY and SYGVKD.

The chain has TRBV9 and TRBJ2-5; 8 bases fit TRBD2. This CDR3 contains 15 residues. Losses at the gene ends were 3 bases for V and 5 bases for J; bases not matched to a gene: 9. Germline V gene sequence: CDR1 SGDLS, CDR2 YYNGEE. The CDR3 loop reads CASSGGGTSVETQYF. CDR3 in DNA: TGTGCCAGCAGCGGGGGGGGGACTAGTGTCGAGACCCAGTACTTC. Full variable domain (outside the CDR3, taken from reference TRBV9 and TRBJ2-5): DSGVTQTPKHLITATGQRVTLRCSPRSGDLSVYWYQQSLDQGLQFLIQYYNGEERAKGNILERFSAQQFPDLHSELNLSSLELGDSALYFCASSGGGTSVETQYFGPGTRLLVL.

The rearrangement links TRBV2 to TRBJ1-1, with D possibly TRBD1 on 6 matching bases. From germline, CDR1 is SNHLY and CDR2 FYNNEI. Trimming took off 6 bases at V and 5 bases at J, with 16 bases between the two ends. The CDR3 totals 14 residues. The CDR3 is CASSDGVTGTEAFF. Written as DNA, the CDR3 is TGTGCCAGCAGCGACGGGGTTACAGGGACTGAAGCTTTCTTT.

In its sample, this clonotype was seen a few times. The chain has TRBV4-2 and TRBJ2-5, with unresolved D. The ends were cut back, 4 bases at V and 9 bases at J, with 15 bases in the middle. In germline, CDR1 is LGHNA, CDR2 YNFKEQ. The CDR3 covers 13 residues. CDR3 nucleotide sequence: TGTGCCAGCAGCCCTCTGACTCTGTCCGCCCAGTACTTC. This sequence encodes CASSPLTLSAQYF.

The DNA of the CDR3 is TGTGCCAGCAGCTTAGCGCTTGGACAGGGTAGCGAGCAGTACTTC. Protein product: CASSLALGQGSEQYF. This chain uses TRBV7-8 with TRBJ2-5; 8 bases fit TRBD1. Gene TRBJ2-7 matches the end of the DNA better, so the J call may be wrong. This CDR3 is 15 amino acids long. Germline loops: CDR1 SGHVS, CDR2 FQNEAQ.

This clonotype has just one count. The rearrangement uses TRBV7-9 and TRBJ2-3; 11 bases are a match to TRBD2. The germline V gene encodes CDR1 SEHNR and CDR2 FQNEAQ (reference sequence). CDR3 length: 18 amino acids. V dropped 4 bases and J dropped 1; count of bases not matched to a gene: 10. The CDR3 DNA sequence: TGTGCCAGCAGCTCCCAACGATTAGCGGGAGGGGGCACAGATACGCAGTATTTT. It yields the protein CASSSQRLAGGGTDTQYF.

The chain joins TRBV11-2 to TRBJ2-7; 8 bases fit TRBD1. The CDR3 spans 15 residues. The germline V gene encodes CDR1 SGHAT and CDR2 FQNNGV. V trimming: 0 bases; J trimming: 2 bases; junction bases outside the gene matches: 3. The CDR3 sequence is CASSLEGTGPYEQYF. CDR3 DNA: TGTGCCAGCAGCTTAGAGGGGACAGGCCCCTACGAGCAGTACTTC.

The chain uses TRBV5-1 and TRBJ2-2; possible D gene TRBD1, 5 bases. V lost 4 bases, J lost 2 bases, and 9 bases lay in between. The CDR3 runs to 14 residues. CDR1 is SGHRS, CDR2 YFSETQ, per germline. In DNA form, the CDR3 reads TGCGCCAGCAGCCGAGACAGTAACACCGGGGAGCTGTTTTTT. The encoded protein is CASSRDSNTGELFF.

V is TRBV12-5 and J is TRBJ2-2, with 10 bases identical to TRBD2. The V segment lost 8 bases and the J segment 5 bases; nucleotides outside the gene matches: 11. Germline V lookup: CDR1 LGHNT, CDR2 FRNRAP. The CDR3 is 16 amino acids. The chain's CDR3 is CASRPGLAVRTGELFF. The CDR3, as DNA: TGTGCTAGTCGCCCCGGACTAGCGGTCCGGACCGGGGAGCTGTTTTTT.

The V call is TRBV20-1, the J call TRBJ1-1; possible D gene TRBD1, 6 bases. Deletions cut 0 bases from V and 5 bases from J, with 16 bases between. Germline CDR1 DFQATT, CDR2 SNEGSKA (reference sequence). The length of the CDR3 is 15 residues. CDR3 residues: CSARDWGARGTEAFF. The DNA of the CDR3 is TGCAGTGCTAGAGATTGGGGGGCGCGGGGAACTGAAGCTTTCTTT.

The V gene is TRBV24-1, the J gene TRBJ2-1, with a tentative D call TRBD2 (7 bases). CDR1 KGHDR and CDR2 SFDVKD come from the germline V gene. The ends were cut back, 0 bases at V and 8 bases at J, with 10 bases in the middle. CDR3 size: 14 residues. The CDR3 nucleotides read TGTGCCACCAGTGATTTGGGAGGGGGGGATGAGCAGTTCTTC. Protein sequence: CATSDLGGGDEQFF.

The chain is built from TRBV4-1 and TRBJ1-2; possible D gene TRBD1, 5 bases. Germline V gene data show CDR1 as MGHRA and CDR2 as YSYEKL. Trimming left V 0 bases short and J 4 bases short, with 15 bases between. The CDR3 sequence is 16 residues long. This CDR3 is CASSQELTALGYGYTF. The CDR3 DNA follows: TGCGCCAGCAGCCAAGAACTGACAGCTCTCGGCTATGGCTACACCTTC.

This rearrangement joins TRBV28 to TRBJ2-4; D is ambiguous. Between the trimmed V and J ends, which lost 8 bases and 0 bases, there was a span of 17 bases. This CDR3 has 16 amino acids. CDR1 MDHEN and CDR2 SYDVKM come from the germline V gene. CDR3 amino acids: CASGSSSGLAKNIQYF. The CDR3 region has the DNA TGTGCCAGCGGTAGTTCATCCGGTCTAGCCAAAAACATTCAGTACTTC.

V and J are TRBV25-1 and TRBJ2-3; tentatively, D is TRBD2 (6 bases). V dropped 0 bases and J dropped 0 bases, with 7 bases sitting between them. The CDR3 sequence is 15 residues long. From germline, CDR1 is MGHDK and CDR2 SYGVNS. CDR3 residues: CASSEYGTSTDTQYF. The CDR3 region has the DNA TGTGCCAGCAGTGAATACGGGACTAGCACAGATACGCAGTATTTT.

The genes are TRBV6-5 and TRBJ1-2, with D perhaps matching TRBD1 (6 bases). The CDR3 consists of 14 residues. Germline values: CDR1 MNHEY, CDR2 SVGAGI. The V and J ends lost 7 bases and 2 bases respectively, with 14 bases between them. For the CDR3, the DNA is TGTGCCAGCAAACAGGACGGGGGCAACTATGGCTACACCTTC. It translates to CASKQDGGNYGYTF.

This clonotype was detected only once. V usage is TRBV11-3 and J usage is TRBJ2-1; no clear D gene. The germline gives CDR1 SGHNT, CDR2 YENEEA. Trimming cost V 5 bases and J 5 bases, with 13 bases left between them. The CDR3 loop spans 14 amino acids. The CDR3 DNA follows: TGTGCCAGCAGCCTACGTGGGGTTCACAATGAGCAGTTCTTC. Residues: CASSLRGVHNEQFF.

The chain uses TRBV30 and TRBJ2-1; 14 bases align to TRBD2. Germline V lookup: CDR1 GTSNPN, CDR2 SVGIG (reference sequence). After removal of 4 bases from V and 6 bases from J, the junction contained 14 bases not matched to a gene. This CDR3 has 18 amino acids. CDR3 in amino acids: CAWKTPGLAGVFLNEQFF. The CDR3 DNA reads TGTGCCTGGAAAACACCGGGACTAGCGGGAGTTTTCCTCAATGAGCAGTTCTTC.

CDR3 DNA sequence: TGTGCCTGGAGTGTAGGGGGGGGATCTTACAATGAGCAGTACTTC. It specifies CAWSVGGGSYNEQYF. This sequence joins TRBV30 and TRBJ2-7, with D perhaps TRBD2 (7 bases). This CDR3 contains 15 residues. The germline gives CDR1 GTSNPN, CDR2 SVGIG (reference sequence). Trimming pared 0 bases from V and 7 bases from J, leaving 19 bases between.

The sample holds many counts of this clonotype. The chain has TRBV9 and TRBJ2-7; D perhaps matches TRBD2 (6 bases). The CDR3 covers 13 residues. The V end lost 0 bases, the J end lost 6 bases, and 10 bases lay between the germline ends. Germline V gene sequence: CDR1 SGDLS, CDR2 YYNGEE. CDR3 sequence (DNA): TGTGCCAGCAGCGTAGACGGAGGGAGCGAGCAGTACTTC. This encodes CASSVDGGSEQYF.

This clonotype was recorded only once. The chain recombines TRBV7-9 with TRBJ2-6; 11 nucleotides match TRBD2. Germline V lookup: CDR1 SEHNR, CDR2 FQNEAQ (reference sequence). V was clipped by 5 bases and J by 2 bases; unmatched bases: 8. This CDR3 has 18 amino acids. For the CDR3, the DNA is TGTGCCAGCAGCCCCGATACTAGCGGGAGCCCTGGGGCCAACGTCCTGACTTTC. It codes for CASSPDTSGSPGANVLTF.

The chain couples TRBV27 to TRBJ2-1; no clear D. The V and J ends lost 3 bases and 9 bases respectively, with 18 bases between them. Germline loops: CDR1 MNHEY, CDR2 SMNVEV (reference sequence). This CDR3 comprises 15 residues. The CDR3 sequence is CASSFNPARSGEQFF. The CDR3 DNA is TGTGCCAGCAGTTTTAATCCGGCTCGTTCTGGTGAGCAGTTCTTC.

The chain joins TRBV20-1 to TRBJ2-5; a weak D match, TRBD2 (7 bases). CDR3 length: 16 amino acids. V lost 6 bases, J lost 2 bases, and 22 bases lay in between. Germline CDR1 and CDR2: DFQATT and SNEGSKA (reference sequence). The CDR3 spells CSAIPWGGTTQETQYF. CDR3 bases: TGCAGTGCCATTCCCTGGGGGGGGACAACTCAAGAGACCCAGTACTTC.